This is a list of T cell receptor beta chains from one sample in a study of T-cell memory formation after mild COVID-19. One entry per CDR3 protein results from TCRdb running MiXCR on the 5' RACE reads. Here the sample spans a few hundred thousand distinct CDR3 sequences, 15% to 20% being singletons. The sample was PBMCs or a T cell subset sorted from them (not recorded which). Source of these receptors: a man younger than 35 who had mild COVID-19 (a few samples of this study predate the infection). Cell type and time point are not known. Both conserved end residues are part of each CDR3. D genes are given only for firm matches. Rows give clone size only sometimes, using once, few, many, or a class for an expanded clone.

cdr3_aa cdr3_nt v_call d_call clone_size j_call
CATSGSRAGETDTQYF TGTGCCACCAGTGGAAGTCGAGCGGGGGAGACAGATACGCAGTATTTT TRBV24-1 TRBD2 NA TRBJ2-3
CASSSGVGGYTF TGTGCCAGCAGCTCAGGGGTTGGAGGCTACACCTTC TRBV7-9 NA NA TRBJ1-2
CSVIAEGNPKLFF TGCAGCGTCATAGCCGAAGGGAATCCAAAACTGTTTTTT TRBV29-1 NA many TRBJ1-4
CASSFGTGSNQPQHF TGTGCCAGCAGTTTTGGGACAGGGAGTAACCAGCCCCAGCATTTT TRBV6-5 TRBD1 many TRBJ1-5
CASSEFNTEAFF TGTGCCAGCAGTGAATTTAACACTGAAGCTTTCTTT TRBV2 NA few TRBJ1-1
CSARGQGAIDTQYF TGCAGTGCTAGAGGGCAGGGGGCGATAGATACGCAGTATTTT TRBV20-1 TRBD1 NA TRBJ2-3
CASRLSAGTNYGYTF TGTGCCAGCAGACTATCGGCCGGCACTAACTATGGCTACACCTTC TRBV7-9 NA NA TRBJ1-2
CASSPGPSGISYEQYF TGTGCCAGCAGCCCCGGCCCTAGCGGTATCTCCTACGAGCAGTACTTC TRBV7-3 TRBD2 NA TRBJ2-7
CASSSLGGTSNQPQHF TGTGCCAGCTCCTCTCTGGGGGGGACGAGCAATCAGCCCCAGCATTTT TRBV18 NA few TRBJ1-5
CASRDRPGSYGYTF TGTGCCAGCAGGGACAGGCCCGGTAGCTATGGCTACACCTTC TRBV12-3/TRBV12-4 TRBD1 NA TRBJ1-2
CASSRPGGGPLRSTQYF TGTGCCAGCAGTCGCCCGGGGGGCGGCCCTCTCCGCAGTACGCAGTATTTT TRBV6-5 NA NA TRBJ2-3
CASSPFSPYNEQFF TGCGCCAGCAGTCCCTTCTCCCCTTACAATGAGCAGTTCTTC TRBV10-2 NA NA TRBJ2-1
CASSWRGPNTEAFF TGTGCCAGCAGCTGGAGAGGGCCAAACACTGAAGCTTTCTTT TRBV7-2 NA NA TRBJ1-1
CASSPQGHSTDTQYF TGCGCCAGCAGCCCTCAGGGGCATAGCACAGATACGCAGTATTTT TRBV5-1 NA NA TRBJ2-3
CACPGVGRTF TGTGCCTGCCCGGGGGTCGGTAGGACCTTC TRBV19 NA NA TRBJ1-2
CASSPPAGVGTDTQYF TGCGCCAGCAGCCCTCCGGCGGGAGTCGGCACAGATACGCAGTATTTT TRBV5-1 TRBD2 NA TRBJ2-3
CASSLAGGPVLANTIYF TGTGCCAGCAGCTTAGCGGGGGGTCCCGTTCTTGCAAACACCATATATTTT TRBV7-9 NA few TRBJ1-3
CASSYSLWEGAAFF TGTGCCAGCAGTTACTCGCTGTGGGAAGGGGCCGCTTTCTTT TRBV6-5 NA NA TRBJ1-1
CASRADWGTPWADTQYF TGTGCCAGCAGGGCTGACTGGGGCACACCCTGGGCAGATACGCAGTATTTT TRBV6-2/TRBV6-3 NA NA TRBJ2-3
CASTNGEGTDTQYF TGCGCCAGCACGAACGGGGAGGGCACAGATACGCAGTATTTT TRBV5-1 NA few TRBJ2-3
CASSPTTGSGETQYF TGTGCCAGCAGCCCAACAACAGGGTCGGGTGAGACCCAGTACTTC TRBV7-9 NA few TRBJ2-5
CASSQAGLAGDTDTQYF TGCGCCAGCAGTCAAGCAGGACTAGCGGGGGATACAGATACGCAGTATTTT TRBV23-1 TRBD2 NA TRBJ2-3
CASSFSADRGKETQYF TGTGCCAGCAGCTTCTCGGCCGACAGGGGAAAGGAGACCCAGTACTTC TRBV7-8 TRBD1 few TRBJ2-5
CASTSGTGENYEQYF TGTGCCAGCACCTCCGGGACAGGAGAAAACTACGAGCAGTACTTC TRBV12-3/TRBV12-4 TRBD1 NA TRBJ2-7
CASSQVNLVSQETQYF TGCGCCAGCAGCCAAGTCAATTTGGTGTCTCAGGAGACCCAGTACTTC TRBV4-1 NA few TRBJ2-5
CASSLGRQAKGYGYTF TGCGCCAGCAGCTTGGGGAGACAGGCCAAGGGCTATGGCTACACCTTC TRBV5-1 NA few TRBJ1-2
CAIQGRSTQYF TGTGCCATTCAAGGACGGTCGACCCAGTACTTC TRBV10-3 NA many TRBJ2-5
CASRSLQGDQPQHF TGTGCCAGCAGGAGTTTACAGGGGGATCAGCCCCAGCATTTT TRBV6-2/TRBV6-3 TRBD1 NA TRBJ1-5
CASRWTVGELFF TGTGCCAGCAGATGGACGGTCGGGGAGCTGTTTTTT TRBV6-5 NA few TRBJ2-2
CASSPPGQDPNQPQHF TGTGCCAGCAGTCCACCTGGACAGGATCCGAATCAGCCCCAGCATTTT TRBV27 TRBD1 NA TRBJ1-5
CSAQGGLAGTDTQYF TGCAGTGCCCAAGGAGGCCTAGCGGGGACAGATACGCAGTATTTT TRBV20-1 TRBD2 once TRBJ2-3
CASSYEQNTEAFF TGTGCCAGCAGTTACGAACAGAACACTGAAGCTTTCTTT TRBV6-5 NA NA TRBJ1-1
CASKNEGQPQHF TGTGCCAGCAAGAATGAGGGTCAGCCCCAGCATTTT TRBV27 NA NA TRBJ1-5
CASSLASGQGVGYTF TGTGCCAGCAGTTTAGCTTCGGGACAGGGCGTTGGCTACACCTTC TRBV12-3/TRBV12-4 TRBD1 few TRBJ1-2
CASPLTGADETQYF TGTGCCAGCCCTCTGACAGGGGCGGACGAGACCCAGTACTTC TRBV2 TRBD1 NA TRBJ2-5
CASSPTLGVDGYTF TGCGCCAGCAGCCCCACGTTAGGGGTGGATGGCTACACCTTC TRBV4-3 NA NA TRBJ1-2
CASSLMGRALDGTQYF TGTGCCAGCAGCTTAATGGGTCGGGCCCTAGATGGGACCCAGTACTTC TRBV7-3 NA NA TRBJ2-5
CASSGGAGNQPQHF TGTGCCAGCAGTGGGGGGGCTGGCAATCAGCCCCAGCATTTT TRBV25-1 NA once TRBJ1-5
CAIKPGQGYGYTF TGTGCCATCAAACCGGGACAGGGGTATGGCTACACCTTC TRBV10-3 TRBD1 few TRBJ1-2
CASRDNSPLHF TGTGCCAGCAGAGATAATTCACCCCTCCACTTT TRBV6-2/TRBV6-3 NA NA TRBJ1-6
CASSLTDYEQYF TGTGCCAGCAGCTTAACAGATTACGAGCAGTACTTC TRBV7-9 NA few TRBJ2-7
CASSFGATQYF TGTGCCAGCAGTTTCGGAGCGACCCAGTACTTC TRBV6-2/TRBV6-3 NA NA TRBJ2-5
CASSKGLAETQYF TGTGCCAGCAGCAAGGGACTAGCTGAGACCCAGTACTTC TRBV11-3 TRBD2 NA TRBJ2-5
CASSPSLGQGFYGYTF TGTGCCAGCAGCCCTAGCCTGGGACAGGGCTTCTATGGCTACACCTTC TRBV27 TRBD1 NA TRBJ1-2